This TCR beta chain emerged from a study of OX40 agonist ivuxolimab in advanced cancers. This clone was detected only once. The data were produced by immunoSEQ multiplex PCR, yet TCRdb's version contains in-frame clones alone and is incomplete. The sample consists of under 30,000 clones, 85% to 95% of them appearing once. V lost 0 bases and J lost 2; bases outside the gene matches: 3. Looked up from germline, CDR1 is LGHNA and CDR2 is YSLEER. CDR3 length: 15 amino acids. This TCR was sampled from an adult with an advanced solid tumor such as melanoma, head and neck, liver or kidney cancer. The chain is built from TRBV4-3 and TRBJ2-7; 8 nucleotides align to TRBD1. The material was CD4+ or CD8+ T cells sorted from blood, obtained in a trial of the OX40 agonist ivuxolimab. This CDR3 reads CASSQDKTGAYEQYF. The CDR3 DNA follows: TGCGCCAGCAGCCAAGATAAGACAGGGGCCTACGAGCAGTACTTC.